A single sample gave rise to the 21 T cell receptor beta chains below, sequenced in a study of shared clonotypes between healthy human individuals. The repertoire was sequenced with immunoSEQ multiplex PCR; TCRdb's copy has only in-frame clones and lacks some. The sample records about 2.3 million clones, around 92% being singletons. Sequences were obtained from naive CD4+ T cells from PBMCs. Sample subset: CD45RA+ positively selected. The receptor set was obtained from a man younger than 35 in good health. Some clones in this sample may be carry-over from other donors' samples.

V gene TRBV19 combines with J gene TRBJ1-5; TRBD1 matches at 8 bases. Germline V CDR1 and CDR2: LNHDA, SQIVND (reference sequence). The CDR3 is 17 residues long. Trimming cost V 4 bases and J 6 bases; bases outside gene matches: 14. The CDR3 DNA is TGTGCCAGTAGTAGAATCACCAGGGGGCGCGGAAGTCAGCCCCAGCATTTT. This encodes CASSRITRGRGSQPQHF.

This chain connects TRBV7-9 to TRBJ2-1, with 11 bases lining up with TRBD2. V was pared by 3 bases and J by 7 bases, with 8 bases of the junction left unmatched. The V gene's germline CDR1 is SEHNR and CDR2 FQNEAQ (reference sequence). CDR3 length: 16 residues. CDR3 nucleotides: TGTGCCAGCAGCTTGGTAGCGGGAGGGCCGGGGAATGAGCAGTTCTTC. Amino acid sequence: CASSLVAGGPGNEQFF. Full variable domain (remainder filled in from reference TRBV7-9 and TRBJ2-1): DTGVSQNPRHKITKRGQNVTFRCDPISEHNRLYWYRQTLGQGPEFLTYFQNEAQLEKSRLLSDRFSAERPKGSFSTLEIQRTEQGDSAMYLCASSLVAGGPGNEQFFGPGTRLTVL.

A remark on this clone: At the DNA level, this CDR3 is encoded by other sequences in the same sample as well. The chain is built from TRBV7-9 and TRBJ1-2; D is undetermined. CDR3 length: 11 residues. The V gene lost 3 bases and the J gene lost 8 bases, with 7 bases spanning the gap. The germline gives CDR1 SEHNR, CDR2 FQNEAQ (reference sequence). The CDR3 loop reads CASSFGRGYTF. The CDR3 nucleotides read TGTGCCAGCAGCTTTGGAAGGGGCTACACCTTC.

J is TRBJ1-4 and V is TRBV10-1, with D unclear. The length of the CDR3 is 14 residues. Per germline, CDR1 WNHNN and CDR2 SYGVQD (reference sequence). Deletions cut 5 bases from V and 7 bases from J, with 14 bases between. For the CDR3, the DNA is TGCGCCAGCAGTAGCGGAGCGTGCGTTGAAAAACTGTTTTTT. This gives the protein CASSSGACVEKLFF.

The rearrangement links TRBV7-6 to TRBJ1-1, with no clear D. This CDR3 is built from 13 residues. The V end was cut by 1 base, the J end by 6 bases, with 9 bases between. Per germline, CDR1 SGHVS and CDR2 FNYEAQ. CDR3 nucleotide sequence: TGTGCCAGCAGCTTAGTGGAAGGATCTGAAGCTTTCTTT. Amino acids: CASSLVEGSEAFF.

The chain's CDR3 is CASRRGTGVWAGEYQETQYF. The CDR3 DNA reads TGTGCCAGTAGACGGGGGACAGGGGTTTGGGCGGGAGAGTACCAAGAGACCCAGTACTTC. This chain joins TRBV2 and TRBJ2-5; 10 bases fit TRBD1. The CDR3 runs to 20 residues. V shed 9 bases, J shed 0 bases, and the junction held 22 bases outside the gene matches. The germline CDR1 and CDR2 sequences are SNHLY and FYNNEI.

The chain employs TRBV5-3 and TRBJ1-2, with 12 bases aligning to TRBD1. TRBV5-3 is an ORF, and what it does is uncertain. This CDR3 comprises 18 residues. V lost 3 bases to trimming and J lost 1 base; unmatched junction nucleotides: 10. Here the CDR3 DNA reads TGTGCCAGAAGCTCTTCACCCCGGGACAGGGGGCTTAACTATGGCTACACCTTC. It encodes CARSSSPRDRGLNYGYTF.

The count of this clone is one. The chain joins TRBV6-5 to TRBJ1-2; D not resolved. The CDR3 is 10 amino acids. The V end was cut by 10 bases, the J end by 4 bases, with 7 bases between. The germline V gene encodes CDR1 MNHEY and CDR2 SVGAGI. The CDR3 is CATQSYGYTF. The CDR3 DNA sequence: TGTGCCACCCAGTCCTATGGCTACACCTTC.

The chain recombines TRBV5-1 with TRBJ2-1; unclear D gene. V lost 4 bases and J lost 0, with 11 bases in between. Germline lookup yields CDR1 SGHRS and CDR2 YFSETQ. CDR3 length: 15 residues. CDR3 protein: CASSVAGTSYNEQFF. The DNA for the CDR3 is TGCGCCAGCAGCGTCGCCGGTACCTCCTACAATGAGCAGTTCTTC. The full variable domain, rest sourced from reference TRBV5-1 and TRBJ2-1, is KAGVTQTPRYLIKTRGQQVTLSCSPISGHRSVSWYQQTPGQGLQFLFEYFSETQRNKGNFPGRFSGRQFSNSRSEMNVSTLELGDSALYLCASSVAGTSYNEQFFGPGTRLTVL.

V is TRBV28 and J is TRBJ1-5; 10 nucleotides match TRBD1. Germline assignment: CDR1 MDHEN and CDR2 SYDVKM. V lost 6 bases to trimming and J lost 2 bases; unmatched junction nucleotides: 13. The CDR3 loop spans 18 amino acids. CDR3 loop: CASRPPRQGAMGNQPQHF. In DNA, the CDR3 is TGTGCCAGCAGGCCCCCCCGACAGGGGGCGATGGGCAATCAGCCCCAGCATTTT.

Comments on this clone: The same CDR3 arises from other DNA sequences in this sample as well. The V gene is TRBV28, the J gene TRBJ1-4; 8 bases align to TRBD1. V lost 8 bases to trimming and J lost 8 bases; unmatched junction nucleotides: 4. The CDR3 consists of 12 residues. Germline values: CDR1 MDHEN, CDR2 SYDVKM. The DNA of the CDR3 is TGTGCCAGCTCCTCAGGGGGCGAAAAACTGTTTTTT. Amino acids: CASSSGGEKLFF.

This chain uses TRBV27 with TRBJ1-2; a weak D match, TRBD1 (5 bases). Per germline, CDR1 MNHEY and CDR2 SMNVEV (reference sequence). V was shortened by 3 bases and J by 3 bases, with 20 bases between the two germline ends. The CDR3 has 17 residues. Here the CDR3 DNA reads TGTGCCAGCAGTTTTGAGAGGGACCCGAGTGATTACTATGGCTACACCTTC. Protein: CASSFERDPSDYYGYTF.

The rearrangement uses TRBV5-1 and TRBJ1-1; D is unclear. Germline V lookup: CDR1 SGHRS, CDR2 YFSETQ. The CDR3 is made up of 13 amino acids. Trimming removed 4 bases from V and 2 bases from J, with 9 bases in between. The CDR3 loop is CASSDGSNTEAFF. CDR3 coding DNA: TGCGCCAGCAGCGACGGGAGCAACACTGAAGCTTTCTTT.

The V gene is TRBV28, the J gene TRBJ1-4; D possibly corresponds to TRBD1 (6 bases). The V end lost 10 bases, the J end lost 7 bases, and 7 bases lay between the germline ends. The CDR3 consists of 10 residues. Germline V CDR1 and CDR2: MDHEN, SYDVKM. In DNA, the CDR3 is TGTGCCACCAGGGGTGAAAAACTGTTTTTT. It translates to CATRGEKLFF.

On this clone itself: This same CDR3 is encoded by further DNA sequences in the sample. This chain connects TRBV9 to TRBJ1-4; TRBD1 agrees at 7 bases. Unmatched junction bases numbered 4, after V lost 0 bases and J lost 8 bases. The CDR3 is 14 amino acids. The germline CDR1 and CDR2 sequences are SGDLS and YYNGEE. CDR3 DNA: TGTGCCAGCAGCGTAGGAGGGGGCGGGGAAAAACTGTTTTTT. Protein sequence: CASSVGGGGEKLFF. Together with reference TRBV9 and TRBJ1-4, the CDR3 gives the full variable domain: DSGVTQTPKHLITATGQRVTLRCSPRSGDLSVYWYQQSLDQGLQFLIQYYNGEERAKGNILERFSAQQFPDLHSELNLSSLELGDSALYFCASSVGGGGEKLFFGSGTQLSVL.

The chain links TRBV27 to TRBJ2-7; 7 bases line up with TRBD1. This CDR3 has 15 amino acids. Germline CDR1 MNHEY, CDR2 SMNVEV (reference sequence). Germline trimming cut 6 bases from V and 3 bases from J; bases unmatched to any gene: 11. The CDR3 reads CASREGTALFYEQYF. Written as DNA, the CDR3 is TGTGCCAGCAGGGAAGGGACAGCCTTATTCTACGAGCAGTACTTC.

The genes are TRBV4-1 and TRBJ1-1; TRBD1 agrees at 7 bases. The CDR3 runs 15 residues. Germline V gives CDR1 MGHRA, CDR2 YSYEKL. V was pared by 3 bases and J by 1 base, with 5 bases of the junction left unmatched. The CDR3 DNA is TGCGCCAGCAGCCAGACGGGACAGACGAACACTGAAGCTTTCTTT. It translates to CASSQTGQTNTEAFF.

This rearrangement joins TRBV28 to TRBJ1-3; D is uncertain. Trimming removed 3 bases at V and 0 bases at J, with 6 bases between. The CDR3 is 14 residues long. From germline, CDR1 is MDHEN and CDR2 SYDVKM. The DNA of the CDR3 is TGTGCCAGCAGTTTTCACATCTCTGGAAACACCATATATTTT. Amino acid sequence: CASSFHISGNTIYF.

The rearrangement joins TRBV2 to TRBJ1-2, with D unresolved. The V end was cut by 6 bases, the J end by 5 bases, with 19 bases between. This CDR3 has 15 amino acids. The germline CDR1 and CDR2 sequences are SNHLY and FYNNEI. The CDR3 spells CASSDRRRLEYGYTF. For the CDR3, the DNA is TGTGCCAGCAGCGACCGGAGGAGGCTGGAGTATGGCTACACCTTC.

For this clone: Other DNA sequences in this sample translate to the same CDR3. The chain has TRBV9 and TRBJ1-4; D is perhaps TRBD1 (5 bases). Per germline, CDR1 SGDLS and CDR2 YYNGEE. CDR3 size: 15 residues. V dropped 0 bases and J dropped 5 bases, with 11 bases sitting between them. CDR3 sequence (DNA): TGTGCCAGCAGCGTAGGGGGACGGACCAATGAAAAACTGTTTTTT. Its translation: CASSVGGRTNEKLFF.

The CDR3: CTSSRDRGGGELFF. The CDR3 DNA follows: TGCACCAGCAGCCGGGACAGGGGAGGCGGGGAGCTGTTTTTT. V usage is TRBV1 and J usage is TRBJ2-2; the table's D call of TRBD1 was not tested on the DNA. TRBV1 has pseudogene status. CDR3 length: 14 amino acids.